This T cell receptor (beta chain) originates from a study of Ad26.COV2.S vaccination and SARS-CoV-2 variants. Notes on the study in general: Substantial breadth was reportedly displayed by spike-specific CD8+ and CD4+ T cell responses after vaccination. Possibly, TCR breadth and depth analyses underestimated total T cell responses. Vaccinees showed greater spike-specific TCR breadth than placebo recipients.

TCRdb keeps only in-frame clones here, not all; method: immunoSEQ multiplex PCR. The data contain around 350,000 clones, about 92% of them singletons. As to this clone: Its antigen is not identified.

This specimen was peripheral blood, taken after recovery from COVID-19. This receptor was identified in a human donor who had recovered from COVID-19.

CDR3 coding DNA: TGTGCCAGCAAACTTACCGGACAGGGGATATACGAGCAGTACTTC. As protein: CASKLTGQGIYEQYF. V gene TRBV5-6 combines with J gene TRBJ2-7; 9 bases agree with TRBD1. This CDR3 has 15 residues. The V segment lost 6 bases and the J segment 4 bases; nucleotides outside the gene matches: 11. The germline gives CDR1 SGHDT, CDR2 YYEEEE.